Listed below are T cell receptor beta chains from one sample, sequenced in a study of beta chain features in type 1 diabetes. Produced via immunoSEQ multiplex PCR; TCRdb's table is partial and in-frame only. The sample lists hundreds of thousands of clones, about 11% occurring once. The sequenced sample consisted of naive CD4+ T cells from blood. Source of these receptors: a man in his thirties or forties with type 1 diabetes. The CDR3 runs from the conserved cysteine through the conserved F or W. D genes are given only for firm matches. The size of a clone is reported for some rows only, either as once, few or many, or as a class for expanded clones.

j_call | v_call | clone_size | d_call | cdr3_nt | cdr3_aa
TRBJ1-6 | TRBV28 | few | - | TGTGCCAGCAGATACGACAGCACCAATTCACCCCTCCACTTT | CASRYDSTNSPLHF
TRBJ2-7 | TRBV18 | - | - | TGTGCCAGCTCACCATCGGAACAGCCTTTTGGCGAGCAGTACTTC | CASSPSEQPFGEQYF
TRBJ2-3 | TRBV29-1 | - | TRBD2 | TGCAGCGTTGCGAGGGTCGGGGGGGATACGCAGTATTTT | CSVARVGGDTQYF
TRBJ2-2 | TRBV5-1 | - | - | TGCGCCAGCAGCCCGGAGGGAGGGGAGCTGTTTTTT | CASSPEGGELFF
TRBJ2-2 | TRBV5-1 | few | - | TGCGCCAGCAGACAGGGGACTAGTAACACCGGGGAGCTGTTTTTT | CASRQGTSNTGELFF
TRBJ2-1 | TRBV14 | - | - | TGTGCCAGCAGCCAGAGGGGGGGCGTCGGAGGAGAGTTCTTC | CASSQRGGVGGEFF
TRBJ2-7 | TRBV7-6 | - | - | TGTGCCAGCAGCTTAGGAAGGACTTCCAGTGGGGAGCAGTACTTC | CASSLGRTSSGEQYF
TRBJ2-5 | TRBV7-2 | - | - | TGTGCCAGCAGCTTATGGATTTCCGGAGGCGGGACCCAGTACTTC | CASSLWISGGGTQYF
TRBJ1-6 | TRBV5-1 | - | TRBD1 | TGCGCCAGCTCGGACAGGAATAATTCACCCCTCCACTTT | CASSDRNNSPLHF
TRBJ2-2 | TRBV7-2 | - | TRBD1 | TGTGCCAGCAGCTCCAGGGGGCGCGACACCGGGGAGCTGTTTTTT | CASSSRGRDTGELFF
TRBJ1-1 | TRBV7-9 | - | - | TGTGCCAGCAGCTTCTCTCAGTCCACTGAAGCTTTCTTT | CASSFSQSTEAFF
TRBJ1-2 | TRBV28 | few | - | TGTGCCAGCAGCTACTTCGGGACTGCCTATGGCTACACCTTC | CASSYFGTAYGYTF
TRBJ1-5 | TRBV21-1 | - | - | TGTGCCAGCAGCAAAGTCGAGGGTCAGCCCCAGCATTTT | CASSKVEGQPQHF
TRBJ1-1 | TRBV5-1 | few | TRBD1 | TGCGCCAGCAGCTTAAGACAGGGGGCAGGGACTGAAGCTTTCTTT | CASSLRQGAGTEAFF
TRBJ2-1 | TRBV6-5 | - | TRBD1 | TGTGCCAGCAGTGCCCCCGGGACAGGGGAGCAGTTCTTC | CASSAPGTGEQFF
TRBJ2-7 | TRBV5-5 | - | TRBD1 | TGTGCCAGCAGCTTGTACCCGACAGGGAGTTACGAGCAGTACTTC | CASSLYPTGSYEQYF
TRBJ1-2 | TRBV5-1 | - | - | TGCGCCAGCAGCTTGTACAACAGGGAGGGCTACACCTTC | CASSLYNREGYTF
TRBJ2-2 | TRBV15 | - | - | TGTGCCACCAGCAGAGACAGGGGGGCCGGGGAGCTGTTTTTT | CATSRDRGAGELFF